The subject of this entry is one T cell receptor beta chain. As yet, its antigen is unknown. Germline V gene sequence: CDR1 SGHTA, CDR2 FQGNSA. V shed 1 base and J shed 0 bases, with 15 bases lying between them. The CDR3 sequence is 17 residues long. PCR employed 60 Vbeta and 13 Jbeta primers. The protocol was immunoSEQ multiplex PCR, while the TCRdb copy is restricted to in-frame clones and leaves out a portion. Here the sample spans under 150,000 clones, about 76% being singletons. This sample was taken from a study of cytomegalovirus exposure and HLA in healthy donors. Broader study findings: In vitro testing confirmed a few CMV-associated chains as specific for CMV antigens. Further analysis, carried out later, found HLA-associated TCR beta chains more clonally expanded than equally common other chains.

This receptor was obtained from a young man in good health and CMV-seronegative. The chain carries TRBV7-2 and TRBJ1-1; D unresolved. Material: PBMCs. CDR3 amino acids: CASSLGNIGSVNTEAFF. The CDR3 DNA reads TGTGCCAGCAGCTTAGGAAATATTGGGAGTGTGAACACTGAAGCTTTCTTT.